Sequencing of this T cell receptor beta chain was carried out in a study of T-cell memory formation after mild COVID-19. Overall study: Clusters were largely donor specific.

The germline V gene has CDR1 LGHDT and CDR2 YNNKEL (reference sequence). V was shortened by 1 base and J by 4 bases, with 8 bases between the two germline ends. CDR3 length: 13 residues. This clonotype was seen a few times. Its target is unknown. The 5'RACE method, run with constant-segment primers, produced TCR alpha and TCR beta cDNA libraries (carrying sample barcodes and UMIs). Using its own MiXCR run on the 5' RACE reads, TCRdb lists one record per CDR3 protein. The top ten clones hold 2.4% of a sample with about 200,000 distinct CDR3 sequences, about 17% of them seen once. General observations from the study: Pre-infection memory held some responding clones, suggesting pre-existing cross-reactive T cells responded. Mostly located in CM and EM were contracting CD4+ clones, with contracting CD8+ clones located in EMRA.

V gene TRBV3-1 combines with J gene TRBJ2-7; D unclear. The sequence derives from an adult woman who had mild COVID-19 (a few samples of this study predate the infection). Cell type and time point are not known. The material sequenced was PBMCs or a T cell subset sorted from them (not recorded which). CDR3 sequence: CASSQVERYEQYF. DNA of the CDR3: TGTGCCAGCAGCCAAGTTGAGAGGTACGAGCAGTACTTC.